The rows below give T cell receptor beta chains drawn from one sample of a study of blood T cell repertoires in COVID-19. The method was immunoSEQ multiplex PCR; TCRdb's version includes in-frame clones alone and lacks a portion of them. The table includes about 260,000 clones, around 90% detected once. The sample taken for sequencing was PBMCs or T cells enriched from blood (not recorded which). These receptor sequences come from a man aged 35-49 years who had been exposed to COVID-19. Each CDR3 is given with its conserved first and last residue. Fields, in order: clone size, J gene, D gene, V gene, CDR3 length, CDR3 DNA, CDR3 protein. The D gene is left open where the match is weak. Some rows mark clone size as missing; the rest say once, few, many or name a class of expanded clone.

>NA|TRBJ2-1|NA|TRBV5-1|19
TGCGCCAGCAGCTCCCCTTACCGGACTGTTTCATCTCCCTACAATGAGCAGTTCTTC
CASSSPYRTVSSPYNEQFF
>NA|TRBJ2-7|NA|TRBV11-2|11
TGTGCCAGCAGCTTTCATTACGAGCAGTACTTC
CASSFHYEQYF
>NA|TRBJ2-3|TRBD2|TRBV6-2/TRBV6-3|19
TGTGCCAGCAGTTACGACCCGGGACTAGCGGCTTCTTCGACAGATACGCAGTATTTT
CASSYDPGLAASSTDTQYF
>NA|TRBJ1-2|TRBD1|TRBV9|15
TGTGCCAGCAGCGCCTGGACAGGGAAGAACTATGGCTACACCTTC
CASSAWTGKNYGYTF
>NA|TRBJ1-2|NA|TRBV4-2|15
TGTGCCAGCAGCCAAGATGGGGGGAGCCACTATGGCTACACCTTC
CASSQDGGSHYGYTF
>NA|TRBJ2-1|TRBD2|TRBV5-1|19
TGCGCCAGCAGCCAGCGTACTATTTCTCCGGGACTAGCGGGAGTTGAGCAGTTCTTC
CASSQRTISPGLAGVEQFF
>NA|TRBJ1-1|TRBD1|TRBV5-4|14
TGTGCCAGCAGCAAGGACAGGGGGTCAGTCGAAGCTTTCTTT
CASSKDRGSVEAFF
>NA|TRBJ1-2|NA|TRBV7-2|13
TGTGCCAGCAGCTTAGAGACAGTCTATGGCTACACCTTC
CASSLETVYGYTF
>NA|TRBJ1-1|TRBD1|TRBV6-1|16
TGTGCCAGCAGTGTGGACAGGGGCGGACTGAACACTGAAGCTTTCTTT
CASSVDRGGLNTEAFF
>NA|TRBJ2-3|TRBD2|TRBV2|16
TGTGCCAGCAGCGAAGGAGGCGGGAGCGCGCGAGATACGCAGTATTTT
CASSEGGGSARDTQYF
>NA|TRBJ2-2|TRBD2|TRBV18|16
TGTGCCAGCTCAACCCGGACTAGCGGTTCGATCGGGGAGCTGTTTTTT
CASSTRTSGSIGELFF
>NA|TRBJ2-7|NA|TRBV3-1/TRBV3-2|15
TGTGCCAGCAGCCAAGACCCCCTAGTCCGCTACGAGCAGTACTTC
CASSQDPLVRYEQYF
>NA|TRBJ2-7|NA|TRBV28|12
TGTGCCAGCAACAAGAAAGCCTACGAGCAGTACTTC
CASNKKAYEQYF
>NA|TRBJ2-3|NA|TRBV5-1|14
TGCGCCAGCACCCTACAGGGATCACCAGATACGCAGTATTTT
CASTLQGSPDTQYF
>NA|TRBJ2-2|TRBD2|TRBV5-1|16
TGCGCCAGCAGCTTGGGGCTAGCGGGTAACACCGGGGAGCTGTTTTTT
CASSLGLAGNTGELFF
>NA|TRBJ1-2|TRBD1|TRBV4-1|15
TGCGCCAGCAGCCAAGATCCGACAGGGTCCTATGGCTACACCTTC
CASSQDPTGSYGYTF
>NA|TRBJ2-2|TRBD2|TRBV7-2|16
TGTGCCAGCAGGACAAGGGGTAGCGGGAGCTCCGGGGAGCTGTTTTTT
CASRTRGSGSSGELFF
>NA|TRBJ2-2|TRBD1|TRBV24-1|16
TGTGCCACCAGTGACCTGGGACAGGGTGACACCGGGGAGCTGTTTTTT
CATSDLGQGDTGELFF
>once|TRBJ2-1|TRBD2|TRBV7-3|17
TGTGCCAGCAGATGGCTAGCGGGAGGGAAAAGCTACAATGAGCAGTTCTTC
CASRWLAGGKSYNEQFF
>NA|TRBJ1-2|TRBD1|TRBV9|20
TGTGCCAGCAGCGTAGCTACAGATGAGGGACAGGGCATCTTAAACTATGGCTACACCTTC
CASSVATDEGQGILNYGYTF
>NA|TRBJ1-5|NA|TRBV27|17
TGTGCCAGCAGTTCGAGGTTTCGGCTAGGGGTGCCTCAGCCCCAGCATTTT
CASSSRFRLGVPQPQHF
>NA|TRBJ1-2|TRBD1|TRBV7-9|12
TGTGCCAGCAGTAGGACAGGGTATGGCTACACCTTC
CASSRTGYGYTF
>NA|TRBJ1-1|NA|TRBV19|14
TGTGCCAGTAGTATTGCACAGACGAACACTGAAGCTTTCTTT
CASSIAQTNTEAFF
>NA|TRBJ2-7|TRBD2|TRBV29-1|14
TGCAGCGTTGTTTCTAGCGGGAGTACCTACGAGCAGTACTTC
CSVVSSGSTYEQYF
>NA|TRBJ1-2|NA|TRBV18|15
TGTGCCAGCTCAGCAAGCCTGACAGAGAACTATGGCTACACCTTC
CASSASLTENYGYTF
>NA|TRBJ2-1|NA|TRBV5-6|13
TGTGCCAGCAGTTTTGCCAGAACCAATGAGCAGTTCTTC
CASSFARTNEQFF
>NA|TRBJ2-7|NA|TRBV19|14
TGTGCCAGTAGTATTCAGGGCTCCTCCTACGAGCAGTACTTC
CASSIQGSSYEQYF
>NA|TRBJ1-5|TRBD1|TRBV28|16
TGTGCCAGCAGTTACAACCCAGGGGGCTGGAGTCAGCCCCAGCATTTT
CASSYNPGGWSQPQHF
>NA|TRBJ2-7|TRBD2|TRBV11-3|13
TGTGCCAGCAGCTTAAGCGGGAATTACGAGCAGTACTTC
CASSLSGNYEQYF
>NA|TRBJ2-7|NA|TRBV28|12
TGTGCCAGCAGAACAGGGTCGGTTGAGCAGTACTTC
CASRTGSVEQYF
>NA|TRBJ2-1|NA|TRBV29-1|14
TGCAGCGTCGGGCTAGCCGCTTACTACAATGAGCAGTTCTTC
CSVGLAAYYNEQFF
>NA|TRBJ2-5|TRBD2|TRBV4-1|15
TGCGCCAGCCGCAGAGCGGGAGTTTTGCAAGAGACCCAGTACTTC
CASRRAGVLQETQYF
>NA|TRBJ1-6|TRBD1|TRBV30|15
TGTGCCTGGAGTGTAGGCAGGGGGCAAGGGTCACCCCTCCACTTT
CAWSVGRGQGSPLHF
>once|TRBJ2-7|NA|TRBV27|16
TGTGCCAGCAGTCTACAGTTGGGGGGAGTCACCTACGAGCAGTACTTC
CASSLQLGGVTYEQYF
>NA|TRBJ1-2|NA|TRBV28|18
TGTGCCAGCAGTTCGGGACAAGGTATCTCCATAGAAAACTATGGCTACACCTTC
CASSSGQGISIENYGYTF
>NA|TRBJ1-1|NA|TRBV19|14
TGTGCCAGTAGTATGAACAGCCTAAACACTGAAGCTTTCTTT
CASSMNSLNTEAFF
>NA|TRBJ1-1|NA|TRBV27|16
TGTGCCAGCAGTTTGAGGGCAAGGAATCCGAACACTGAAGCTTTCTTT
CASSLRARNPNTEAFF
>NA|TRBJ2-7|TRBD2|TRBV4-1|14
TGCGCCAGCAGCCAAGCAGCGGGAGTCGACGAGCAGTACTTC
CASSQAAGVDEQYF
>NA|TRBJ1-1|NA|TRBV5-1|14
TGCGCCAGCAGCTTGGCAGGAGGGAACACTGAAGCTTTCTTT
CASSLAGGNTEAFF
>once|TRBJ1-4|NA|TRBV15|12
TGTGCCACCAGCGTTCTTTTCGAAAAACTGTTTTTT
CATSVLFEKLFF
>NA|TRBJ1-1|NA|TRBV21-1|15
TGTGCCAGCAGCACCCGCAGACGACAGGCTTCGGGAGCTTTCTTT
CASSTRRRQASGAFF
>NA|TRBJ2-1|NA|TRBV6-4|13
TGTGCCAGCAGTCCGGGAGTAAGCAATGAGCAGTTCTTC
CASSPGVSNEQFF
>NA|TRBJ1-1|TRBD1|TRBV15|12
TGTGCCACCGGTCAGGGGGGCACTGAAGCTTTCTTT
CATGQGGTEAFF
>NA|TRBJ2-7|TRBD2|TRBV11-3|14
TGTGCCAGCAGGGTGACTAGCGGGACCTACGAGCAGTACTTC
CASRVTSGTYEQYF
>NA|TRBJ1-2|NA|TRBV29-1|12
TGCAGCGCTTCCGAGGGAAACTATGGCTACACCTTC
CSASEGNYGYTF
>few|TRBJ2-3|TRBD2|TRBV19|15
TGTGCCAGTAGTCTAGCGGGGTCTAGCACAGATACGCAGTATTTT
CASSLAGSSTDTQYF
>NA|TRBJ1-5|NA|TRBV6-2/TRBV6-3|15
TGTGCCAGCAGTTACTCGGAGGAGGCCCAATGGCCCCAGCATTTT
CASSYSEEAQWPQHF
>once|TRBJ2-1|TRBD2|TRBV30|16
TGTGCCTGGAGCCAAGGACTAGCGACCCTAGTAGGTGAGCAGTTCTTC
CAWSQGLATLVGEQFF
>NA|TRBJ1-3|NA|TRBV7-2|12
TGTGCCAGCAGCGCCCAGTCAAACACCATATATTTT
CASSAQSNTIYF
>NA|TRBJ1-2|TRBD1|TRBV2|14
TGTGCCACCACGTCGGGACAGGGGAGGATGGGCTACACCTTC
CATTSGQGRMGYTF
>once|TRBJ2-1|TRBD2|TRBV7-3|13
TGTGCCAGCAGCACCCCGGGGGGGGTAAATAAGTTCTTC
CASSTPGGVNKFF
>NA|TRBJ1-1|NA|TRBV19|16
TGTGCCAGTAGTACCCAAACCGGGGGTTTGAACACTGAAGCTTTCTTT
CASSTQTGGLNTEAFF
>NA|TRBJ1-6|TRBD1|TRBV10-3|16
TGTGCCATCAGTGAGGACACGGGACAGACAAATTCACCCCTCCACTTT
CAISEDTGQTNSPLHF
>NA|TRBJ2-7|NA|TRBV28|16
TGTGCCAGCAGCCGCGGGACAGCCACTTTCTCCTACGAGCAGTACTTC
CASSRGTATFSYEQYF
>few|TRBJ1-2|TRBD1|TRBV4-2|17
TGTGCCAGCAGCCAAGATGGTTCGGGACAGGGAAGGTATGGCTACACCTTC
CASSQDGSGQGRYGYTF